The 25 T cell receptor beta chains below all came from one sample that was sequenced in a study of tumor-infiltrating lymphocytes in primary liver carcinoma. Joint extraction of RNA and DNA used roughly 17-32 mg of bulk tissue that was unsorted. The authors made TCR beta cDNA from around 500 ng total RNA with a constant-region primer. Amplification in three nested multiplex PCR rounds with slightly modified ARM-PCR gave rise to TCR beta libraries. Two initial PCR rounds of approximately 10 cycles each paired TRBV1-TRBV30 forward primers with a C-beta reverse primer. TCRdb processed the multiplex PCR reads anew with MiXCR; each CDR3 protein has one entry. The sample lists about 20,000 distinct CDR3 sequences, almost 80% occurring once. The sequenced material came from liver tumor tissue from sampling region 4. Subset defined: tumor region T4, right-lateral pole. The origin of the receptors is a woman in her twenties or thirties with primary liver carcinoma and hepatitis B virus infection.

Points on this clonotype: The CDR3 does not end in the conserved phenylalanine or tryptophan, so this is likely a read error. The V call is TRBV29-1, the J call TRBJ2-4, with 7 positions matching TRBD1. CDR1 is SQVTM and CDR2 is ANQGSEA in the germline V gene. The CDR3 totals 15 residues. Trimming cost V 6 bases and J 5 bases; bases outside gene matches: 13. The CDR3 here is CSVTGLTGLQNIQYL. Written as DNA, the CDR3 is TGCAGCGTGACAGGGCTCACGGGGCTGCAAAACATTCAGTACTTA.

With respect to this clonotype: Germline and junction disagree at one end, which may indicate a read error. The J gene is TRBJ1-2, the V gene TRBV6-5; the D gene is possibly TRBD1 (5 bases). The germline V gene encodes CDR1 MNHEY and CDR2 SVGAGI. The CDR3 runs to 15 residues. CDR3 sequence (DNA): TGTGCCAGCAGTTACACGATGGGGGGTAACTATGGCTACACTTTC. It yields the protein CASSYTMGGNYGYTF.

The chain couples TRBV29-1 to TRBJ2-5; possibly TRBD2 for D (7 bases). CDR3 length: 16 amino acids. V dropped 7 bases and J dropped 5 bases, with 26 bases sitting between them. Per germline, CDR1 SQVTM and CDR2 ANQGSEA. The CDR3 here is CSAAGEGGSAVETQYF. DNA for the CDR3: TGCAGCGCGGCAGGGGAGGGGGGTTCTGCGGTGGAGACCCAGTACTTC.

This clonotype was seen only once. In DNA form, the CDR3 reads TGTGCCAATAGCCCCCGGGACACCCGTTACTACGAGCAGTACTTC. This sequence encodes CANSPRDTRYYEQYF. The rearrangement joins TRBV11-1 to TRBJ2-7, with D perhaps matching TRBD1 (6 bases). V was clipped by 10 bases and J by 3 bases, with 22 bases between them. This CDR3 spans 15 amino acids. Germline CDR1 and CDR2: SGHAT and FQDESV (reference sequence).

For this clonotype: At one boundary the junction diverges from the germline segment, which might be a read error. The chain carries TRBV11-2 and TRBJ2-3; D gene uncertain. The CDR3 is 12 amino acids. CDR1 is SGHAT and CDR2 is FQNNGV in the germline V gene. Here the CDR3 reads CVSSPWADTQCF. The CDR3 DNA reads TGTGTCAGCAGCCCCTGGGCGGATACGCAGTGTTTT. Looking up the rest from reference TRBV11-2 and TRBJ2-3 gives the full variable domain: EAGVAQSPRYKIIEKRQSVAFWCNPISGHATLYWYQQILGQGPKLLIQFQNNGVVDDSQLPKDRFSAERLKGVDSTLKIQPAKLEDSAVYLCVSSPWADTQCFGPGTRLTVL.

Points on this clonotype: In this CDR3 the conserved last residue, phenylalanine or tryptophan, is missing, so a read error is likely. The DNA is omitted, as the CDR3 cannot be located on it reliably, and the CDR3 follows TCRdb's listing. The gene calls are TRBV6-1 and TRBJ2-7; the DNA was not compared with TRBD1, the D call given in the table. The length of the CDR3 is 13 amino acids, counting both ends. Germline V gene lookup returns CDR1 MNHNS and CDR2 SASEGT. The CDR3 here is CASNEWWGNERYL.

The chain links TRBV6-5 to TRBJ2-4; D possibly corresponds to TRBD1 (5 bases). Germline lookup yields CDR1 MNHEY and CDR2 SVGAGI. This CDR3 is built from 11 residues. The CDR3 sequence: CISSYHGREYF. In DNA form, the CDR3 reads TGTATCAGCAGTTATCATGGCAGGGAGTACTTC.

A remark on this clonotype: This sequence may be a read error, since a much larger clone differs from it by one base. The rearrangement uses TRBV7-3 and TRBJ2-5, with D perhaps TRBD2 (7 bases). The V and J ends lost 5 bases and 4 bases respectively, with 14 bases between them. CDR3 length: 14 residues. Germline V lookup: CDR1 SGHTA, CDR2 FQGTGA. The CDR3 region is CASSIGGARETQYF. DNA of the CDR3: TGTGCCAGCAGCATAGGGGGGGCTCGAGAGACCCAGTACTTC.

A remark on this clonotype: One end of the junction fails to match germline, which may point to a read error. The CDR3 coding sequence is TGTGCCAGCAGTGGAACCCTACCCGGGGGCGCCGCGAACACCGGGGAGCTATTTTTT. This codes for CASSGTLPGGAANTGELFF. This chain connects TRBV6-1 to TRBJ2-2; D possibly uses TRBD1 or TRBD2 (6 bases each). This CDR3 region has 19 residues. The germline V gene encodes CDR1 MNHNS and CDR2 SASEGT.

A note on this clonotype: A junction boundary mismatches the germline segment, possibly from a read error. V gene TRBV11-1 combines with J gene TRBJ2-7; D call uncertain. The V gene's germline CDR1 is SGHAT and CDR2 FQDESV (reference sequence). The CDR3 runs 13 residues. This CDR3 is CATSLGYLREQYF. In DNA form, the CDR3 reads TGTGCCACAAGCTTAGGATACCTTCGCGAGCAATACTTC.

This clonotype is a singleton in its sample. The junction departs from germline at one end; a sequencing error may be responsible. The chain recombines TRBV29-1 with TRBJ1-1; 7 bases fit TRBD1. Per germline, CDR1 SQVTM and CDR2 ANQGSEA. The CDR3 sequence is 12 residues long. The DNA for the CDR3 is TGTCGCGTTGAGACAGGGAGCACTGAAGCTTTCTTT. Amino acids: CRVETGSTEAFF.

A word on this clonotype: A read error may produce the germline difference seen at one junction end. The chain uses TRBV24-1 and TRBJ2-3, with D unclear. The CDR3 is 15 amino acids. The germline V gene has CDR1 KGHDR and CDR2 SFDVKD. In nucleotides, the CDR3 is TGCGCCACCAGTGAGAAGACACTCCCATCATATACGCAGTATTTT. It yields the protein CATSEKTLPSYTQYF.

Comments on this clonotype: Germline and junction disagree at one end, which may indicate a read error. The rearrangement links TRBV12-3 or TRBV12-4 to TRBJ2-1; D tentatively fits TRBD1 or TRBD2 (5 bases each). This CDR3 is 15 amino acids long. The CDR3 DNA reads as TGTGCCAGCAGCCTGCCCGGGGCTGGCGGACTTGAGCAGTTCTTT. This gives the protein CASSLPGAGGLEQFF.

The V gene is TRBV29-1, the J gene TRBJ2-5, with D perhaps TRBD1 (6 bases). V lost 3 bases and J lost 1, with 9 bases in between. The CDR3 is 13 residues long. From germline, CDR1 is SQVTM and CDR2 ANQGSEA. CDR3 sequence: CSVEVGAQETQYF. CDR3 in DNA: TGCAGCGTTGAGGTGGGGGCCCAAGAGACCCAGTACTTC.

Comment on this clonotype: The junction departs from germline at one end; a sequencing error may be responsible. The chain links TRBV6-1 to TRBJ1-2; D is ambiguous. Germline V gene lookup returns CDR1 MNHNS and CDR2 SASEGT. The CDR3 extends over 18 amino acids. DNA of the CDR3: TGTGCAAGCAGTAAACGGTTCCTGGTCCTTAGATCTAACTATGCCTACACCTTC. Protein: CASSKRFLVLRSNYAYTF.

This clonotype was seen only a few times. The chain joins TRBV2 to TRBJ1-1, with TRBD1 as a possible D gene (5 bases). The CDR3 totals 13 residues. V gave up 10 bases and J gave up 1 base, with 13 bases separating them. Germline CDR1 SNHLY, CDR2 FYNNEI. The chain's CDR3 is CANSGQGNTEAFF. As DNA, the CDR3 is TGTGCCAACAGCGGCCAGGGGAACACTGAAGCTTTCTTT. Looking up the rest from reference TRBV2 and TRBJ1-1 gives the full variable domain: EPEVTQTPSHQVTQMGQEVILRCVPISNHLYFYWYRQILGQKVEFLVSFYNNEISEKSEIFDDQFSVERPDGSNFTLKIRSTKLEDSAMYFCANSGQGNTEAFFGQGTRLTVV.

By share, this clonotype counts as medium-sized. CDR3 protein: CSGRLDQETQYF. Here the CDR3 DNA reads TGCAGCGGTAGACTAGACCAAGAGACCCAGTACTTC. The chain carries TRBV29-1 and TRBJ2-5; D might be TRBD2 (6 bases). The CDR3 is 12 residues long. The germline gives CDR1 SQVTM, CDR2 ANQGSEA. The germline V and J ends were trimmed by 7 bases and 0 bases, with 9 bases remaining between them.

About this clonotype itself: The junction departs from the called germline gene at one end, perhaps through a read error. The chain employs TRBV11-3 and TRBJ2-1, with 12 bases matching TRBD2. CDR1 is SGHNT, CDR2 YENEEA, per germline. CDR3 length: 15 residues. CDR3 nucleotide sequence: TGTGCCATCAGCCGGCTAGCGGGGGGGAGGTATGAGCAGTTCTTC. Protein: CAISRLAGGRYEQFF. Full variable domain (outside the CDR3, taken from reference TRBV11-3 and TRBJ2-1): EAGVVQSPRYKIIEKKQPVAFWCNPISGHNTLYWYLQNLGQGPELLIRYENEEAVDDSQLPKDRFSAERLKGVDSTLKIQPAELGDSAVYLCAISRLAGGRYEQFFGPGTRLTVL.

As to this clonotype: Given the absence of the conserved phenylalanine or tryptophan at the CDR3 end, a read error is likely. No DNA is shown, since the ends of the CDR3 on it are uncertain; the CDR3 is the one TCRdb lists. CDR3 in amino acids: CASSEEWGINQPLHL. The V gene is TRBV6-1, the J gene TRBJ1-5. Looked up from germline, CDR1 is MNHNS and CDR2 is SASEGT. The CDR3 comprises 15 residues, both ends counted.

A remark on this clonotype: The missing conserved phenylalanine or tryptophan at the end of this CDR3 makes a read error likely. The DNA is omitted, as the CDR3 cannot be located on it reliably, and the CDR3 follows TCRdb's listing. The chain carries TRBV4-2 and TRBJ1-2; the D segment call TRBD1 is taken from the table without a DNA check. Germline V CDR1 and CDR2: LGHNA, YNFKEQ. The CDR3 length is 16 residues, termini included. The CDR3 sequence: CVSSQDRQGAGYGYTL.

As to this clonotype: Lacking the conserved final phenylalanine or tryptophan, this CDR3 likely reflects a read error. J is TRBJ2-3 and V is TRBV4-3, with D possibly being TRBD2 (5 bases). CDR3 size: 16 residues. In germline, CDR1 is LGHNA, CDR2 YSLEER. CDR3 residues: CASSQGFAGARHTQYY. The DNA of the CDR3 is TGCGCCAGTAGCCAAGGTTTTGCGGGCGCCAGGCATACGCAGTATTAT.

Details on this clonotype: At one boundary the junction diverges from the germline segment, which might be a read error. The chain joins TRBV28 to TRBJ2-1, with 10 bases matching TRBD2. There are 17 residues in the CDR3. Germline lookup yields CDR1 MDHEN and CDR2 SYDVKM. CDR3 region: CVSPILAGLFGYNEQFF. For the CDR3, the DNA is TGTGTCAGCCCCATACTAGCGGGACTTTTCGGCTACAATGAGCAGTTCTTC.

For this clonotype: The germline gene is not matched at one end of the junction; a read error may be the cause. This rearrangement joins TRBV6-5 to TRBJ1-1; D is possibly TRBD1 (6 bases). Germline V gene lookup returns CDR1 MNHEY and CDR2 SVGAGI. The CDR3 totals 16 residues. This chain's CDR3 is CASSYGGSGRETEALF. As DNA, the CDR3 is TGTGCCAGTAGTTACGGGGGCAGCGGAAGAGAAACTGAAGCTCTCTTT.

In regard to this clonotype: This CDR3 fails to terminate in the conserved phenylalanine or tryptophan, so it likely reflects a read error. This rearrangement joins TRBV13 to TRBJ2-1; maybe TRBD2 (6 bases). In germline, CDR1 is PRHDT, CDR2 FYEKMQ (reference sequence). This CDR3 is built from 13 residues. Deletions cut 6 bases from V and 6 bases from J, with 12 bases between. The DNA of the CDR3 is TGTGCCAGCAGGGAGGGGAACGGCAATGAGCAGTTCCTG. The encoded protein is CASREGNGNEQFL.

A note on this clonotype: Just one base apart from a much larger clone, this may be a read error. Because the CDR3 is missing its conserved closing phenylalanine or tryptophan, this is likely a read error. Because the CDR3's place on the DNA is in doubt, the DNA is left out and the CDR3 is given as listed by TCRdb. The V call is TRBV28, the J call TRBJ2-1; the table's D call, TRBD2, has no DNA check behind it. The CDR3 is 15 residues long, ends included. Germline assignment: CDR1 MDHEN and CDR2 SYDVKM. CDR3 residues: CATLTSAGGLNEHFS.